This T cell receptor beta chain was sequenced during a study of control samples from healthy donors and cancer patients. CDR1 SGHNT and CDR2 YYREEE come from the germline V gene (reference sequence). Deletions cut 0 bases from V and 2 bases from J, with 5 bases between. CDR3 length: 13 residues. The data were produced by immunoSEQ multiplex PCR, yet TCRdb's version contains in-frame clones alone and is incomplete. The sample shows under 80,000 clones, less than 95% of them seen only once. Sequenced input: blood. The chain couples TRBV5-4 to TRBJ2-5; no clear D. The receptor comes from a woman in her twenties or thirties in good health. The CDR3 nucleotides are TGTGCCAGCAGCTTGGCCCAGCAAGAGACCCAGTACTTC. Amino acid sequence: CASSLAQQETQYF.